This TCR beta chain was captured in a study of cytomegalovirus exposure and HLA in healthy donors. Whole-study findings and limits: There were reportedly fewer N-insertions in an Asian-associated ancestry cluster than the roughly 700-donor mean, in a later analysis. Across all donors, roughly uniform sequencing depth was an assumption of the presence/absence analyses.

A word on this clone: Its antigen is not identified.

The CDR3 is made up of 13 amino acids. Germline V gives CDR1 SGHDN, CDR2 FVKESK. V was clipped by 2 bases and J by 1 base, with 5 bases between them. The PCR used 60 Vbeta and 13 Jbeta primers. Libraries were prepared by immunoSEQ multiplex PCR; TCRdb keeps only in-frame clonotypes and omits some of them. The table records about 140,000 clones, 76% of them present only once. The sequence came from a man between 40 and 49 years old in good health and CMV-seronegative. The specimen sequenced was PBMCs. The chain links TRBV14 to TRBJ1-1; D possibly corresponds to TRBD1 (5 bases). Here the CDR3 reads CASSQQGNTEAFF. The CDR3 bases are TGTGCCAGCAGCCAACAGGGGAACACTGAAGCTTTCTTT. The complete variable domain, with remaining parts taken from reference TRBV14 and TRBJ1-1, reads EAGVTQFPSHSVIEKGQTVTLRCDPISGHDNLYWYRRVMGKEIKFLLHFVKESKQDESGMPNNRFLAERTGGTYSTLKVQPAELEDSGVYFCASSQQGNTEAFFGQGTRLTVV.